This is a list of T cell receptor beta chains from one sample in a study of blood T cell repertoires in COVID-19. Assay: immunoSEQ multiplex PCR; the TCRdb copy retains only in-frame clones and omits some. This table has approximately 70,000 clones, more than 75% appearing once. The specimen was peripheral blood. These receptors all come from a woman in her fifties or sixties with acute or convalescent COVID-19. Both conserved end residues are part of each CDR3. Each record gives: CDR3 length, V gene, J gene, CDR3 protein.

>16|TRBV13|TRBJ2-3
CASSLGAGAPTDTQYF
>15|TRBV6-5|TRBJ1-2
CASSPVLGGRYGYTF
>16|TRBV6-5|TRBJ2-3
CASSYSSGASTDTQYF
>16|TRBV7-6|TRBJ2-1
CASSLVSGGAVSEQFF
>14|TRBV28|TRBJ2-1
CASLSGGAVNEQFF
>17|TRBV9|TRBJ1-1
CASSPGQGWNLNTEAFF
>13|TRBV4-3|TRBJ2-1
CASSRGTGDEQFF
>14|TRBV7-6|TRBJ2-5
CASSFRTGRETQYF
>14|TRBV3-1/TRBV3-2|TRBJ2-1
CASSPILGNNEQFF
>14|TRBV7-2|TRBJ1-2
CASSGTGVDYGYTF
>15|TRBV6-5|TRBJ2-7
CASSYDRDRVEEQYF
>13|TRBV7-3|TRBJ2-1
CASSPGTYNEQFF
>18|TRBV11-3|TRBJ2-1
CASSPRTPSGGALEEQFF
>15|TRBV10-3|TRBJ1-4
CAISEPGEGIEKLFF
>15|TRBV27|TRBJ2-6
CASSLSGAGANVLTF
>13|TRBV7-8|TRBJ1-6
CASSQSGDSPLHF
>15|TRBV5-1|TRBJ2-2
CASSSQGINTGELFF
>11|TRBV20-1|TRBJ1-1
CSARVTAEAFF
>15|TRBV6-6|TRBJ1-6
CASSYMSSYNSPLHF
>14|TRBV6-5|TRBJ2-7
CASRVAGGKYEQYF
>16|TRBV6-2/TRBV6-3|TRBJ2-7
CASSYPPGGPPYEQYF
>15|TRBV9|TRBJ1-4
CASTPGPNANEKLFF
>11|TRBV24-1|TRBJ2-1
CATSVHNEQFF
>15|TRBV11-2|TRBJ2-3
CASSLFGGFTDTQYF
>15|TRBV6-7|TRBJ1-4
CASSYSRGALEKLFF
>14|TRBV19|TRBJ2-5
CATAIGGGLETQYF
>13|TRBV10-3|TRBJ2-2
CATGTGNTGELFF
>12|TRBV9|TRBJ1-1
CASTHREGALFF
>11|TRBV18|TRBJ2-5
CASSDTETQYF
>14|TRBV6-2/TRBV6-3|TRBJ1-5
CASSYGGVGQPQHF
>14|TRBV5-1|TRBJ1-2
CATYPGGFSDGYTF
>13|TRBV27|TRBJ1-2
CASSLTGANGYTF
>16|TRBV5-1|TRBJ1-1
CASSPGGGRINTEAFF
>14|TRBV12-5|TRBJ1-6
CASGYPGRHSPLHF
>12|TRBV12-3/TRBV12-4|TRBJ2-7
CASSLFTGEQYF
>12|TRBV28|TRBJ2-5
CASSPPGEARYF
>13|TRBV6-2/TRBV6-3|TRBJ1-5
CASSSDRGQPQHF
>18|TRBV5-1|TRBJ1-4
CASSLARGNRPTNEKLFF
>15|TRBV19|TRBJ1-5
CASSIRGGANQPQHF
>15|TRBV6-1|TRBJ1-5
CASSEGRGNPWPQHF
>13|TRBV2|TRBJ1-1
CASSDSVDRRAFF
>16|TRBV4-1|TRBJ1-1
CASSQEEGQTRPEAFF
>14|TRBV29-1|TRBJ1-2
CSVVGDRGQEGYTF
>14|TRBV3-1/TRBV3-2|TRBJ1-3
CASSPERTGNTIYF
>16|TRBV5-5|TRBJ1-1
CASSLWAGNMNTEAFF
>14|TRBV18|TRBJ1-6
CASSQTGYNSPLHF